This TCR beta chain was sequenced during a study of cytomegalovirus exposure and HLA in healthy donors. General study points: The authors considered a cluster of highly shared sequence variants likely to be a sequencing artifact. No immune exposure information besides CMV serostatus was available. Presence/absence analysis assumed near-uniform sequencing depth across donors.

Only a few counts were recorded for this clone. The target antigen is unknown. V was shortened by 5 bases and J by 4 bases, with 5 bases between the two germline ends. The CDR3 spans 11 residues. Germline CDR1 SQVTM, CDR2 ANQGSEA. In the PCR, 60 Vbeta and 13 Jbeta primers were used. Authors' methods: It was a later analysis that counted some 80 million unique TCR beta chains, of which some 10 million were shared. The method was immunoSEQ multiplex PCR; TCRdb's version includes in-frame clones alone and lacks a portion of them. V and J calls plus clone size are reproduced from that table; the DNA served to infer D and trimming. The data hold 90,000 to 150,000 clones, with over 8.5% observed a single time.

Sequences were obtained from PBMCs. The chain couples TRBV29-1 to TRBJ1-4; D gene unclear. The source is a woman between 40 and 50 years old in good health and CMV-seropositive. The CDR3 DNA follows: TGCAGCGTTTCGGTTAATGAAAAACTGTTTTTT. Protein product: CSVSVNEKLFF.